This T cell receptor beta chain was identified in a study of blood T cell repertoires in COVID-19. About the study: Nucleic acid was either cDNA or gDNA, and it came from T cells, B-cell-depleted T cells, or PBMCs.

Germline CDR1 is KGHSH and CDR2 is LQKENI. V trimming: 2 bases; J trimming: 4 bases; junction bases outside the gene matches: 8. The CDR3 extends over 16 amino acids. The age range of participants was 18 to 89 years, with residence in about 25 US areas. Donors in Cohort 3 who had recovered were those with two negative PCRs, healthcare professional clearance, or resolution of their symptoms. Authors' methods: Estimation of nucleated cell counts was performed using reference gene primer amplification. Sequenced by immunoSEQ multiplex PCR; TCRdb stores in-frame clones only, minus some. V, J and clone size derive from that table, while D and trimming were established from the DNA sequence. Among a few hundred thousand clones listed, 75% to 90% were seen once.

The clonotype originates from a man aged 30-40 years who had recovered from COVID-19. Sequencing was done on a sample of PBMCs or T cells enriched from blood (not recorded which). The chain couples TRBV18 to TRBJ1-3, with TRBD1 matching 7 bases. CDR3 region: CASSPTTGSIGNTIYF. In DNA, the CDR3 is TGTGCCAGCTCACCAACGACAGGGTCTATCGGAAACACCATATATTTT.